This entry lists 9 T cell receptor beta chains sequenced from one sample in a study of blood T cell repertoires in COVID-19. The protocol was immunoSEQ multiplex PCR, while the TCRdb copy is restricted to in-frame clones and leaves out a portion. The sample contains a few hundred thousand clones, around three quarters of which appear only once. Sequenced sample: peripheral blood. The receptors stem from a woman aged 70-85 years with acute or convalescent COVID-19.

The chain joins TRBV19 to TRBJ2-3, with D perhaps TRBD1 (6 bases). The V gene lost 5 bases and the J gene lost 0 bases, with 12 bases spanning the gap. The CDR3 runs to 15 residues. Looked up from germline, CDR1 is LNHDA and CDR2 is SQIVND (reference sequence). In DNA, the CDR3 is TGTGCCAGTAGTTTTGGAGGACAGAGCACAGATACGCAGTATTTT. Protein: CASSFGGQSTDTQYF. Full variable domain (missing parts from reference TRBV19 and TRBJ2-3): DGGITQSPKYLFRKEGQNVTLSCEQNLNHDAMYWYRQDPGQGLRLIYYSQIVNDFQKGDIAEGYSVSREKKESFPLTVTSAQKNPTAFYLCASSFGGQSTDTQYFGPGTRLTVL.

The rearrangement joins TRBV19 to TRBJ2-5, with D unclear. The V gene's germline CDR1 is LNHDA and CDR2 SQIVND (reference sequence). CDR3 size: 13 residues. V shed 1 base and J shed 5 bases, with 8 bases lying between them. CDR3 loop: CASSIVYLETQYF. The CDR3 DNA follows: TGTGCCAGTAGTATAGTCTACTTGGAGACCCAGTACTTC.

CDR3 DNA sequence: TGTGCCAGCAGCCAAGACTACCTTGGGACAGGGGGGGATTCACCCCTCCACTTT. Its protein product is CASSQDYLGTGGDSPLHF. V usage is TRBV4-2 and J usage is TRBJ1-6; TRBD1 agrees at 11 bases. Germline V lookup: CDR1 LGHNA, CDR2 YNFKEQ. This CDR3 contains 18 residues. Trimming removed 0 bases from V and 8 bases from J; junction bases left unmatched: 9.

This clone was detected only a few times. The V gene is TRBV5-1, the J gene TRBJ2-5; a weak D match, TRBD2 (6 bases). The ends were cut back, 4 bases at V and 7 bases at J, with 23 bases in the middle. Per germline, CDR1 SGHRS and CDR2 YFSETQ. This CDR3 has 16 residues. The CDR3 DNA sequence: TGCGCCAGCAGCCTGGAATTAGGACTACTCGGTGGGACCCAGTACTTC. Residues: CASSLELGLLGGTQYF.

The chain combines TRBV7-2 with TRBJ2-3, with 12 positions matching TRBD2. V lost 2 bases, J lost 0 bases, and 6 bases stayed unmatched. The germline CDR1 and CDR2 sequences are SGHTA and FQGNSA. The CDR3 totals 18 residues. Here the CDR3 DNA reads TGTGCCAGCAGCTTAAGAGGACTAGCGGGATACAGCACAGATACGCAGTATTTT. Amino acid sequence: CASSLRGLAGYSTDTQYF.

This chain uses TRBV6-1 with TRBJ2-3; 10 bases are shared with TRBD1. Germline V gene data show CDR1 as MNHNS and CDR2 as SASEGT. This CDR3 is built from 15 residues. V trimming: 3 bases; J trimming: 4 bases; junction bases outside the gene matches: 4. The CDR3, as DNA: TGTGCCAGCAGTGACCCGGGACAGGGGTCAGATACGCAGTATTTT. Encoded protein: CASSDPGQGSDTQYF.

This chain joins TRBV3-1 (or the pseudogene TRBV3-2) and TRBJ2-2, with 7 bases aligning to TRBD2. V dropped 4 bases and J dropped 6; count of bases not matched to a gene: 11. The CDR3 length is 16 residues. Germline values: CDR1 LGHDT, CDR2 YNNKEL (reference sequence). The DNA for the CDR3 is TGTGCCAGCAGCCCCCCCTTCCGGGAGGACCCCGGGGAGCTGTTTTTT. It encodes CASSPPFREDPGELFF.

The genes are TRBV30 and TRBJ2-5; 15 bases line up with TRBD2. Germline assignment: CDR1 GTSNPN and CDR2 SVGIG (reference sequence). CDR3 length: 18 residues. J was trimmed by 2 bases and V by 3 bases; bases with no gene match: 10. This CDR3 is CAWSRLWTSGGVQETQYF. The CDR3 DNA follows: TGTGCCTGGAGCCGCCTATGGACTAGCGGGGGGGTACAAGAGACCCAGTACTTC. Supplemented by reference TRBV30 and TRBJ2-5, the full variable domain reads SQTIHQWPATLVQPVGSPLSLECTVEGTSNPNLYWYRQAAGRGLQLLFYSVGIGQISSEVPQNLSASRPQDRQFILSSKKLLLSDSGFYLCAWSRLWTSGGVQETQYFGPGTRLLVL.

The chain has TRBV6-4 and TRBJ2-1; 15 positions agree with TRBD2. The CDR3 runs 14 residues. Germline V gives CDR1 MRHNA, CDR2 SNTAGT. Unmatched junction bases numbered 5, after V lost 7 bases and J lost 10 bases. CDR3 sequence: CASKGTSGGLEQFF. CDR3 DNA: TGTGCCAGCAAAGGGACTAGCGGGGGGTTGGAGCAGTTCTTC.